This T cell receptor (beta chain) was captured by sequencing in a study of CD8+ T cells in alopecia areata. Looking at the study overall: Patients received oral tofacitinib, 5 to 10 mg twice daily, for moderate-to-severe alopecia areata. Disease severity was quantified as SALT score of affected scalp area. Whole-study findings and limits: Compared with normal scalp, lesional scalp had higher clonality and more expanded CD8+ clones.

Regarding treatment: oral pan-JAK inhibitor, 5-10 mg twice daily. As to this clone: Its cognate antigen is unknown. Other DNA sequences within the sample encode an identical CDR3.

Reverse transcribed after extraction, RNA yielded cDNA as the sequencing template. This table comes from immunoSEQ multiplex PCR, and its TCRdb copy is limited to in-frame clones, with some not included. The sample includes over 100,000 clones, 50% to 55% of them seen just once. This TCR was recovered from a human donor with alopecia areata. The specimen was CD4+ T cells sorted from blood, collected at week 4, from a patient treated with tofacitinib.

The CDR3 here is CASSLALAGGYNEQFF. CDR3 DNA: TGTGCCAGCAGCTTAGCGCTTGCGGGAGGCTACAATGAGCAGTTCTTC. This chain uses TRBV7-9 with TRBJ2-1; 8 positions agree with TRBD2. The germline gives CDR1 SEHNR, CDR2 FQNEAQ (reference sequence). J lost 3 bases, V lost 0 bases, and 4 bases had no gene match. There are 16 residues in the CDR3.